This T cell receptor beta chain stems from a study of beta chain features in type 1 diabetes. Germline V lookup: CDR1 SEHNR, CDR2 FQNEAQ (reference sequence). The CDR3 totals 15 residues. The J segment lost 3 bases and the V segment lost 5 bases, leaving 10 bases of the junction unmatched. The study reverse transcribed the entire isolated RNA, so it sequenced expressed TCRB transcripts. Data came from immunoSEQ multiplex PCR; TCRdb stores just in-frame clones and leaves some out. The table records 350,000 to 450,000 clones, 11% to 15% of them present only once. The sample comprised naive CD4+ T cells from blood. This chain joins TRBV7-9 and TRBJ2-7, with 7 bases that match TRBD1. The clonotype comes from a man aged 30 to 45 in good health. Written as DNA, the CDR3 is TGTGCCAGCAGCGCCGGACAGGTGAACCTCTACGAGCAGTACTTC. Protein: CASSAGQVNLYEQYF. Full variable domain (missing parts from reference TRBV7-9 and TRBJ2-7): DTGVSQNPRHKITKRGQNVTFRCDPISEHNRLYWYRQTLGQGPEFLTYFQNEAQLEKSRLLSDRFSAERPKGSFSTLEIQRTEQGDSAMYLCASSAGQVNLYEQYFGPGTRLTVT.